One sample yielded the 14 T cell receptor beta chains listed below, sequenced in a study of T cell changes during pregnancy in multiple sclerosis. TCRdb's copy holds only in-frame clones and misses some; the assay was immunoSEQ multiplex PCR. The data hold tens of thousands of clones, with 85% to 95% observed a single time. The sample in question was CD4+ T cells from peripheral blood mononuclear cells, obtained in the second trimester of pregnancy. The receptors here all came from a female donor with multiple sclerosis, enrolled in a pregnancy study.

The gene calls are TRBV5-1 and TRBJ1-4, with 7 nucleotides matching TRBD1. Looked up from germline, CDR1 is SGHRS and CDR2 is YFSETQ. The CDR3 extends over 14 amino acids. V shed 5 bases, J shed 5 bases, and the junction held 6 bases outside the gene matches. The CDR3 loop reads CASRSGTVNEKLFF. The CDR3 nucleotides read TGCGCCAGCAGATCCGGGACAGTAAATGAAAAACTGTTTTTT.

The genes are TRBV5-1 and TRBJ1-1; possibly TRBD1 for D (5 bases). Trimming took 0 bases from V and 1 from J, leaving 13 bases between them. The CDR3 spans 16 residues. Germline V gives CDR1 SGHRS, CDR2 YFSETQ. CDR3 DNA: TGCGCCAGCAGCTTGGAGTCAGGGATGAGGAACACTGAAGCTTTCTTT. Translated, it gives CASSLESGMRNTEAFF.

The table lists this clone with a few counts. The CDR3 region is CASSSNTGDSPLHF. CDR3 nucleotide sequence: TGTGCCAGCAGCTCCAACACAGGGGACTCACCCCTCCACTTT. The chain recombines TRBV7-8 with TRBJ1-6; 7 bases agree with TRBD1. V trimming: 4 bases; J trimming: 10 bases; junction bases outside the gene matches: 7. The CDR3 sequence is 14 residues long. Germline CDR1 reads SGHVS; CDR2 reads FQNEAQ.

The chain is built from TRBV5-1 and TRBJ2-3, with TRBD2 matching 11 bases. V was pared by 4 bases and J by 3 bases, with 13 bases of the junction left unmatched. Germline V lookup: CDR1 SGHRS, CDR2 YFSETQ. The length of the CDR3 is 18 residues. The CDR3 loop reads CASSPGEVAGGRTDTQYF. The CDR3 DNA follows: TGCGCCAGCAGCCCCGGAGAGGTAGCGGGGGGGCGGACAGATACGCAGTATTTT. Full variable domain (remainder filled in from reference TRBV5-1 and TRBJ2-3): KAGVTQTPRYLIKTRGQQVTLSCSPISGHRSVSWYQQTPGQGLQFLFEYFSETQRNKGNFPGRFSGRQFSNSRSEMNVSTLELGDSALYLCASSPGEVAGGRTDTQYFGPGTRLTVL.

The chain recombines TRBV19 with TRBJ2-2; 7 positions agree with TRBD1. J lost 2 bases, V lost 6 bases, and 6 bases had no gene match. CDR1 is LNHDA and CDR2 is SQIVND in the germline V gene (reference sequence). The CDR3 sequence is 15 residues long. The CDR3 DNA sequence: TGTGCCAGTAGAAGACAGGGTGGAAACACCGGGGAGCTGTTTTTT. Translated: CASRRQGGNTGELFF.

The J gene is TRBJ2-3, the V gene TRBV15, with TRBD2 identical over 12 bases. V shed 0 bases, J shed 7 bases, and the junction held 5 bases outside the gene matches. Per germline, CDR1 LNHNV and CDR2 YYDKDF (reference sequence). This CDR3 spans 16 amino acids. The CDR3 spells CATSREGLAGMNTQYF. The CDR3, as DNA: TGTGCCACCAGCAGAGAGGGACTAGCGGGTATGAATACGCAGTATTTT.

V usage is TRBV15 and J usage is TRBJ1-4; D may be TRBD1 (6 bases). V was pared by 5 bases and J by 4 bases, with 11 bases between. Looked up from germline, CDR1 is LNHNV and CDR2 is YYDKDF (reference sequence). The CDR3 is made up of 14 amino acids. The DNA for the CDR3 is TGTGCCACCAGCGGCCAGGGGAATAATGAAAAACTGTTTTTT. Its protein is CATSGQGNNEKLFF.

This chain joins TRBV5-1 and TRBJ1-3, with D uncertain. Germline CDR1 reads SGHRS; CDR2 reads YFSETQ. Deletions cut 2 bases from V and 0 bases from J, with 15 bases between. This CDR3 is 17 amino acids long. CDR3 region: CASSFGSSRFSGNTIYF. CDR3 sequence (DNA): TGCGCCAGCAGCTTCGGTAGTTCTCGATTCTCTGGAAACACCATATATTTT.

CDR3 sequence: CASYRGENTGELFF. The CDR3 DNA reads as TGTGCCAGCTACAGGGGGGAAAACACCGGGGAGCTGTTTTTT. V usage is TRBV19 and J usage is TRBJ2-2; TRBD1 agrees at 8 bases. The CDR3 spans 14 residues. Trimming removed 9 bases from V and 2 bases from J; junction bases left unmatched: 5. Germline loops: CDR1 LNHDA, CDR2 SQIVND (reference sequence).

The gene calls are TRBV2 and TRBJ2-7; D may be TRBD1 (5 bases). The V end was cut by 7 bases, the J end by 2 bases, with 12 bases between. Looked up from germline, CDR1 is SNHLY and CDR2 is FYNNEI. This CDR3 contains 13 residues. The CDR3 region is CASNGAFAYEQYF. The CDR3 bases are TGTGCCAGCAATGGGGCTTTTGCCTACGAGCAGTACTTC. Full variable domain (rest looked up from reference TRBV2 and TRBJ2-7): EPEVTQTPSHQVTQMGQEVILRCVPISNHLYFYWYRQILGQKVEFLVSFYNNEISEKSEIFDDQFSVERPDGSNFTLKIRSTKLEDSAMYFCASNGAFAYEQYFGPGTRLTVT.

The rearrangement uses TRBV27 and TRBJ2-1, with 11 positions matching TRBD2. CDR1 is MNHEY and CDR2 is SMNVEV in the germline V gene (reference sequence). The CDR3 loop spans 17 amino acids. After removal of 2 bases from V and 6 bases from J, the junction contained 9 bases not matched to a gene. The CDR3 here is CASSLSLLAGGPNEQFF. CDR3 bases: TGTGCCAGCAGTTTAAGCCTCCTAGCGGGGGGCCCCAATGAGCAGTTCTTC.

This clone is a singleton in its sample. The CDR3 sequence is CASSLATRSTNEKLFF. The CDR3 DNA follows: TGTGCCAGCAGCTTGGCCACGAGGAGCACTAATGAAAAACTGTTTTTT. The J gene is TRBJ1-4, the V gene TRBV5-6, with D unclear. The germline CDR1 and CDR2 sequences are SGHDT and YYEEEE. With 0 bases removed from V and 2 bases from J, the gap between germline ends came to 11 bases. The CDR3 is 16 residues long.

This clone showed up just once. This sequence joins TRBV28 and TRBJ1-4; 10 bases are shared with TRBD1. The CDR3 consists of 16 residues. Unmatched junction bases numbered 4, after V lost 2 bases and J lost 4 bases. CDR1 MDHEN and CDR2 SYDVKM come from the germline V gene. The CDR3 DNA reads TGTGCCAGCAGTTTACTAGGGACAGGGGTTAATGAAAAACTGTTTTTT. Protein: CASSLLGTGVNEKLFF.

V gene TRBV6-5 combines with J gene TRBJ1-1; D call uncertain. V was pared by 0 bases and J by 8 bases, with 13 bases between. From germline, CDR1 is MNHEY and CDR2 SVGAGI. The CDR3 is 14 amino acids. Here the CDR3 DNA reads TGTGCCAGCAGTTACTCGAGCGGGGTACTGGAAGCTTTCTTT. Its translation: CASSYSSGVLEAFF.